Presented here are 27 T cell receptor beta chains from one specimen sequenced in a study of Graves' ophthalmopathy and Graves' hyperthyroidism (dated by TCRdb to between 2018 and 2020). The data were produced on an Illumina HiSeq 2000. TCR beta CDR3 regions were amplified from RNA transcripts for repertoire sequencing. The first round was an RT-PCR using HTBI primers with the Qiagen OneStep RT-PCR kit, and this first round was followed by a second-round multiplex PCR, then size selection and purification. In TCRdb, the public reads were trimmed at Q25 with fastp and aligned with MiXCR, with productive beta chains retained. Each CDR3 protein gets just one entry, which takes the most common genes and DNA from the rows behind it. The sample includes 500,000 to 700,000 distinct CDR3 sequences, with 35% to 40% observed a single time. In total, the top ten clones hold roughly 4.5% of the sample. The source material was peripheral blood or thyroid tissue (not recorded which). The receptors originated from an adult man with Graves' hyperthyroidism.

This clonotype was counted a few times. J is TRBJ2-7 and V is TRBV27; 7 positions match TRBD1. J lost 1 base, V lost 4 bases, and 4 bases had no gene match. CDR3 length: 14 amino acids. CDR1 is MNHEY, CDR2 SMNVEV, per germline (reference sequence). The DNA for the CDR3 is TGTGCCAGCAGTTCAGGGGGTGTATCCTACGAGCAGTACTTC. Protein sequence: CASSSGGVSYEQYF.

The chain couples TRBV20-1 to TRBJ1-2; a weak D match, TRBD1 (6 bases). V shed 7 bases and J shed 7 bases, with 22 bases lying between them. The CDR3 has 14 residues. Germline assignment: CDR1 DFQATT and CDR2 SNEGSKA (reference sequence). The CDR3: CSGRDLAGAFGYTF. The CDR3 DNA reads TGCAGTGGTAGGGACCTAGCGGGGGCGTTTGGCTACACCTTC.

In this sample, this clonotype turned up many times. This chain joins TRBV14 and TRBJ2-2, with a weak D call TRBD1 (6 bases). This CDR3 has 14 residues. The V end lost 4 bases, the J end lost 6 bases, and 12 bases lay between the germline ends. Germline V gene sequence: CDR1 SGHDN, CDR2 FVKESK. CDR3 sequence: CASSRRTVAGELFF. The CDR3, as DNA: TGTGCCAGCAGCCGTCGGACAGTAGCCGGGGAGCTGTTTTTT.

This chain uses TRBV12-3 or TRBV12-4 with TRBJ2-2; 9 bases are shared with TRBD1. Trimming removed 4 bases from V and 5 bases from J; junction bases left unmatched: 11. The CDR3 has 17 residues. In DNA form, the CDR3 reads TGTGCCAGCAGTTCCCTCCCCCGGACAGGGGTGACCGGGGAGCTGTTTTTT. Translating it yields CASSSLPRTGVTGELFF.

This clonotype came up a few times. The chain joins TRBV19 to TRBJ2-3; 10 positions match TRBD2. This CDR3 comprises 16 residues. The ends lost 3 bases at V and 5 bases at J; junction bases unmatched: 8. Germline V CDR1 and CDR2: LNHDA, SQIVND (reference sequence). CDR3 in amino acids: CASSMWGLAPEDTQYF. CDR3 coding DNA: TGTGCCAGTAGTATGTGGGGACTAGCGCCGGAAGATACGCAGTATTTT.

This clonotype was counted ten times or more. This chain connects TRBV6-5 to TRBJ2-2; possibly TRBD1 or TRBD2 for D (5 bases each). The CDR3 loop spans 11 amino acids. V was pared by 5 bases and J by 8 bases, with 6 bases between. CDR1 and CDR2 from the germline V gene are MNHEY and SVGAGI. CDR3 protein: CASSEGGELFF. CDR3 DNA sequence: TGTGCCAGCAGTGAGGGGGGGGAGCTGTTTTTT.

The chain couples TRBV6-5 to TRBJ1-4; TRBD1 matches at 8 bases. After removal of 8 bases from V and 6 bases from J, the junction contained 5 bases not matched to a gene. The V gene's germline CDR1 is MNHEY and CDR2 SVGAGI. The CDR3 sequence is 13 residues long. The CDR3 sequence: CASRQGQDEKLFF. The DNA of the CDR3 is TGTGCCAGCCGACAGGGGCAAGATGAAAAACTGTTTTTT.

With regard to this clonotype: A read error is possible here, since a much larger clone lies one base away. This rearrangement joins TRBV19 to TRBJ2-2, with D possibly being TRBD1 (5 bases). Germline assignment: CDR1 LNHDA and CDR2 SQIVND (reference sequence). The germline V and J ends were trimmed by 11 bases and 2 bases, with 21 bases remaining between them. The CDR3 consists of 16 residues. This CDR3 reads CASEVPSGINTGELFF. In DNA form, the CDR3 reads TGTGCCTCCGAGGTCCCTTCAGGGATTAACACCGGGGAGCTGTTTTTT.

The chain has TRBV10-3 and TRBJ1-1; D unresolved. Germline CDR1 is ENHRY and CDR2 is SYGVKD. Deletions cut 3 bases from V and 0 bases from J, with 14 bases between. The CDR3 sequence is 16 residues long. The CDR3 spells CAISEPRAAMNTEAFF. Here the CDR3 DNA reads TGTGCCATCAGTGAACCACGGGCCGCGATGAACACTGAAGCTTTCTTT.

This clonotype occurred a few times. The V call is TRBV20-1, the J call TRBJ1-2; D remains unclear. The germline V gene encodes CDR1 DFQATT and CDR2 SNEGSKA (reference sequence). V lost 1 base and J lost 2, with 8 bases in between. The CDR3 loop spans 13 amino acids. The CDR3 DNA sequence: TGCAGTGCTAGAGGACTGGAGAACTATGGCTACACCTTC. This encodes CSARGLENYGYTF.

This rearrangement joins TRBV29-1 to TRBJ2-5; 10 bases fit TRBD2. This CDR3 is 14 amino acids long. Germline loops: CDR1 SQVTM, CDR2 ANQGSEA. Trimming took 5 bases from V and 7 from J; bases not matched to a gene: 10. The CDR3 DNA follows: TGCAGCGTTTATGGGACTTTAGCGGGGGGGACCCAGTACTTC. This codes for CSVYGTLAGGTQYF.

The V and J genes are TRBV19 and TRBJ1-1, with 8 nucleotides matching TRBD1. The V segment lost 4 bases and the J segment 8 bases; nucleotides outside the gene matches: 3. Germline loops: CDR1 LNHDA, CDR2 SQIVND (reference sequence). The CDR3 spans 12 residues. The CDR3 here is CASSTWDREAFF. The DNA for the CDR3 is TGTGCCAGTAGTACTTGGGACAGGGAAGCTTTCTTT.

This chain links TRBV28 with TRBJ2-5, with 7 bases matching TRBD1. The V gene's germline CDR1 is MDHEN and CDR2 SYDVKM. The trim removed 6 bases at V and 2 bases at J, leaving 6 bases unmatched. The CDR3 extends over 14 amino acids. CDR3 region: CASRGTVQQETQYF. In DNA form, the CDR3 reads TGTGCCAGCAGGGGGACAGTACAACAAGAGACCCAGTACTTC.

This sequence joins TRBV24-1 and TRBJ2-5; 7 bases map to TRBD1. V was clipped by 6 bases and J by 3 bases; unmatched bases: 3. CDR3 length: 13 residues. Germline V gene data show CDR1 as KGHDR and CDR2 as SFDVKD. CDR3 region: CATSSGTEETQYF. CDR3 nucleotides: TGTGCCACCAGTTCCGGGACAGAAGAGACCCAGTACTTC.

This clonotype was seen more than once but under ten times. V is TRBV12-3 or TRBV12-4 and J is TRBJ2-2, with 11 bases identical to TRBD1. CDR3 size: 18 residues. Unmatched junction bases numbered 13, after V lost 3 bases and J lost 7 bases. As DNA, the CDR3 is TGTGCCAGCAGTTTTTTAGGGATGGACAGGGGGCTCGGCGGGGAGCTGTTTTTT. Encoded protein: CASSFLGMDRGLGGELFF.

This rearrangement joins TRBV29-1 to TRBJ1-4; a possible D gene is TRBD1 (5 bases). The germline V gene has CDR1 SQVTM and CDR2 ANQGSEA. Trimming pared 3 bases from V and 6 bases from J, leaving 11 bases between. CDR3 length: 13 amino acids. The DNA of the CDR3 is TGCAGCGTTGACGGGGGGTTGTATGAAAAACTGTTTTTT. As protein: CSVDGGLYEKLFF.

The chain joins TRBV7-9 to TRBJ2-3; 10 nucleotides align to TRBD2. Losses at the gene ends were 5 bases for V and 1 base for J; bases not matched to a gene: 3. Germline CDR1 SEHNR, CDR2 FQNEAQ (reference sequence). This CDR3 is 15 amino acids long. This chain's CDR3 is CASSMLAGGTDTQYF. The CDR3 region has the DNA TGTGCCAGCAGCATGCTAGCGGGAGGCACAGATACGCAGTATTTT.

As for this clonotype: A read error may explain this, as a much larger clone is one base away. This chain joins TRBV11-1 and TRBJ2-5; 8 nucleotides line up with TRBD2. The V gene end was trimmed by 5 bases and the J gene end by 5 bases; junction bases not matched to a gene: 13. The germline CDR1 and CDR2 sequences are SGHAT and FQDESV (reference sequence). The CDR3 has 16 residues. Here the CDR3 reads CASSRRGRASGETQYF. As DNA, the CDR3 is TGTGCCAGCAGCCGAAGGGGTCGGGCTAGCGGGGAGACCCAGTACTTC.

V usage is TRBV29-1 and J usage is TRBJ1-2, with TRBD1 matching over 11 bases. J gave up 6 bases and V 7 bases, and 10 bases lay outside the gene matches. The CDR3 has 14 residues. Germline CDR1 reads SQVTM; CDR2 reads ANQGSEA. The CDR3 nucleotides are TGCAGCGAAGGGCAAGGGACAGGGGGACATGGCTACACCTTC. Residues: CSEGQGTGGHGYTF.

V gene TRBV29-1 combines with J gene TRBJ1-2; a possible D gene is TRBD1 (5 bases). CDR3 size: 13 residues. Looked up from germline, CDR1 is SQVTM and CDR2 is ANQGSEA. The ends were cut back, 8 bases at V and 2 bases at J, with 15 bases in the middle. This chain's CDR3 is CSSYSGVNYGYTF. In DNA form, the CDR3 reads TGCAGCAGTTACTCGGGGGTCAACTATGGCTACACCTTC.

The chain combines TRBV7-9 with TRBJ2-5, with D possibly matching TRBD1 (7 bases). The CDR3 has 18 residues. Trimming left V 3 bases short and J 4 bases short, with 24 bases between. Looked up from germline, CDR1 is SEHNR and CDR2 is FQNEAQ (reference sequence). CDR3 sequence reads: CASSLEVSGGRQGETQYF. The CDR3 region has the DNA TGTGCCAGCAGCTTGGAAGTATCAGGGGGGCGTCAGGGAGAGACCCAGTACTTC.

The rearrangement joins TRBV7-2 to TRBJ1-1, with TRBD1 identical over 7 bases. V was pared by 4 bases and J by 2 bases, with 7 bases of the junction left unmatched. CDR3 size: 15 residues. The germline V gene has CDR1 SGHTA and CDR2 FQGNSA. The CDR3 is CASSSDRDGNTEAFF. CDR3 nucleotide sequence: TGTGCCAGCAGCTCTGACAGGGATGGAAACACTGAAGCTTTCTTT. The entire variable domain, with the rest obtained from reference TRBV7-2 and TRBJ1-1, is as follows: GAGVSQSPSNKVTEKGKDVELRCDPISGHTALYWYRQSLGQGLEFLIYFQGNSAPDKSGLPSDRFSAERTGGSVSTLTIQRTQQEDSAVYLCASSSDRDGNTEAFFGQGTRLTVV.

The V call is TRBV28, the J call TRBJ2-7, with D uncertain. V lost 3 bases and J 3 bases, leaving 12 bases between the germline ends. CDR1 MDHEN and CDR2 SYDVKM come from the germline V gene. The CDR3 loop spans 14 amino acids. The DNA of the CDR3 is TGTGCCAGCAGTTTTTTTGCTGCGATCTACGAGCAGTACTTC. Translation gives CASSFFAAIYEQYF.

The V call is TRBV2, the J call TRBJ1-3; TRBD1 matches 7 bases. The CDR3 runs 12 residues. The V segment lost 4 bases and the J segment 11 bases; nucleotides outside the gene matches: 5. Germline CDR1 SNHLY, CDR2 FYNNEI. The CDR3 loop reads CASSVEGTAIYF. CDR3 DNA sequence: TGTGCCAGCAGTGTAGAGGGGACAGCCATATATTTT.

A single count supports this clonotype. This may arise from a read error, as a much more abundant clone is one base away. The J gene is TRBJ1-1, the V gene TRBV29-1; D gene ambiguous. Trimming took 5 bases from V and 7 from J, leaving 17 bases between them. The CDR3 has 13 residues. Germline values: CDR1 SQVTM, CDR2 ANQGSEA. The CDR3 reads CSVKSRRADEAFF. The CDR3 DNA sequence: TGCAGCGTTAAATCCCGACGGGCTGATGAAGCTTTCTTT.

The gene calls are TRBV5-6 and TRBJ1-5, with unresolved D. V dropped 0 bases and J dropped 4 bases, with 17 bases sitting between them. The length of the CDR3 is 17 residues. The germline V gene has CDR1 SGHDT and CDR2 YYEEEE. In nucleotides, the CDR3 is TGTGCCAGCAGCTTGGGATATGGCAGACATAGAAATCAGCCCCAGCATTTT. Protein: CASSLGYGRHRNQPQHF. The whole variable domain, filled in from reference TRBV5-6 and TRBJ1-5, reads DAGVTQSPTHLIKTRGQQVTLRCSPKSGHDTVSWYQQALGQGPQFIFQYYEEEERQRGNFPDRFSGHQFPNYSSELNVNALLLGDSALYLCASSLGYGRHRNQPQHFGDGTRLSIL.

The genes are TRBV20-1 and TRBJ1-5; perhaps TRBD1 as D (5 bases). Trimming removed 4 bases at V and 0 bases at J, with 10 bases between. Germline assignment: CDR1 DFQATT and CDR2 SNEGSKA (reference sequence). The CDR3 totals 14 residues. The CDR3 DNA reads TGCAGTGCTACAGGACATTCTAGCAATCAGCCCCAGCATTTT. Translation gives CSATGHSSNQPQHF.